This T cell receptor (beta chain) was profiled in a study of T cells in Graves' hyperthyroidism and ophthalmopathy. Looking at the study overall: Staff took peripheral blood when the initial diagnosis was made, before any treatment began. Study-wide results and caveats: Appearing also in blood were most of the thyroid clonotypes expanded above 0.001.

Trimming pared 7 bases from V and 7 bases from J, leaving 22 bases between. This CDR3 has 15 amino acids. The germline V gene encodes CDR1 LGHNT and CDR2 FRNRAP. RNA transcripts provided the source from which TCR beta CDR3 regions were amplified. When the TCR CDR3 underwent first-round RT-PCR, the HTBI primer set was used. TCRdb re-called the multiplex PCR reads through MiXCR, storing one row per CDR3 protein. The sample consists of 250,000 to 350,000 distinct CDR3 sequences, approximately 17% of them appearing once. This clonotype was seen more than once but under ten times. The antigen is not known. This receptor was taken from a man aged 30 to 39 with Graves' hyperthyroidism. Sequencing was done on a sample of blood. This chain connects TRBV12-5 to TRBJ2-5; perhaps TRBD2 as D (6 bases). CDR3: CASARGTGRPGTQYF. As DNA, the CDR3 is TGTGCTAGTGCCCGAGGGACTGGCCGTCCGGGGACCCAGTACTTC.